A single sample gave rise to the 17 T cell receptor beta chains below, sequenced in a study of CD4 T cells in relation to SARS-CoV-2 and coronaviruses. TCRdb's copy holds only in-frame clones and misses some; the assay was immunoSEQ multiplex PCR. The sample lists 30,000 to 40,000 clones, 60% to 85% occurring once. These receptors have no identified antigens. Specimen: memory CD4+ T cells from PBMCs, cultured in vitro. The receptors come from an adult with COVID-19.

The chain joins TRBV12-3 or TRBV12-4 to TRBJ1-6; no clear D gene. CDR3 length: 11 residues. The V end lost 1 base, the J end lost 12 bases, and 4 bases lay between the germline ends. The CDR3 sequence is CASSLGGPLHF. The CDR3 region has the DNA TGTGCCAGCAGTTTAGGGGGACCCCTCCACTTT.

V gene TRBV27 combines with J gene TRBJ2-5; 7 bases fit TRBD2. There are 15 residues in the CDR3. Trimming cost V 5 bases and J 1 base; bases outside gene matches: 7. From germline, CDR1 is MNHEY and CDR2 SMNVEV (reference sequence). The CDR3 is CASSGVLAFQETQYF. The CDR3 DNA reads TGTGCCAGCAGTGGGGTACTAGCGTTCCAAGAGACCCAGTACTTC.

This clone came up once. This CDR3 is CASSAGQYLQPQHF. The CDR3 bases are TGTGCCAGCAGCGCCGGACAATATCTTCAGCCCCAGCATTTT. V gene TRBV2 combines with J gene TRBJ1-5; D perhaps matches TRBD1 (5 bases). Looked up from germline, CDR1 is SNHLY and CDR2 is FYNNEI. The CDR3 has 14 amino acids. The V end was cut by 6 bases, the J end by 6 bases, with 15 bases between.

This clone turned up a few times. The rearrangement joins TRBV7-2 to TRBJ2-5; the D is unclear. CDR1 and CDR2 from the germline V gene are SGHTA and FQGNSA. There are 14 residues in the CDR3. With 8 bases removed from V and 1 base from J, the gap between germline ends came to 14 bases. CDR3 DNA sequence: TGTGCCAGCCAACGAACAGAGGCCCAAGAGACCCAGTACTTC. It translates to CASQRTEAQETQYF.

This chain links TRBV18 with TRBJ1-6, with D maybe TRBD1 (6 bases). The ends were cut back, 2 bases at V and 5 bases at J, with 10 bases in the middle. CDR1 and CDR2 from the germline V gene are KGHSH and LQKENI. This CDR3 spans 15 amino acids. In DNA form, the CDR3 reads TGTGCCAGCTCACCAGGGCAGGGGAATAATTCACCCCTCCACTTT. As protein: CASSPGQGNNSPLHF.

This chain uses TRBV2 with TRBJ2-7, with 7 bases that match TRBD1. Germline lookup yields CDR1 SNHLY and CDR2 FYNNEI. The CDR3 is 16 amino acids. V lost 5 bases, J lost 5 bases, and 15 bases stayed unmatched. CDR3 loop: CASSLLGQRNSNEQYF. The CDR3 coding sequence is TGTGCCAGCAGTCTTCTGGGACAGCGCAATAGTAACGAGCAGTACTTC. Supplemented by reference TRBV2 and TRBJ2-7, the full variable domain reads EPEVTQTPSHQVTQMGQEVILRCVPISNHLYFYWYRQILGQKVEFLVSFYNNEISEKSEIFDDQFSVERPDGSNFTLKIRSTKLEDSAMYFCASSLLGQRNSNEQYFGPGTRLTVT.

V gene TRBV7-8 combines with J gene TRBJ2-3; 16 nucleotides line up with TRBD2. CDR1 and CDR2 from the germline V gene are SGHVS and FQNEAQ. V lost 5 bases and J lost 6; bases outside the gene matches: 11. CDR3 size: 18 residues. CDR3 in amino acids: CASSPGTSGRGGLDTQYF. The CDR3 DNA sequence: TGTGCCAGCAGCCCGGGGACTAGCGGGAGGGGTGGATTGGATACGCAGTATTTT.

This chain joins TRBV4-1 and TRBJ2-1, with D possibly matching TRBD2 (5 bases). This CDR3 comprises 14 residues. Germline V gives CDR1 MGHRA, CDR2 YSYEKL. The germline V and J ends were trimmed by 5 bases and 2 bases, with 10 bases remaining between them. The CDR3 loop reads CASSLASPYNEQFF. In DNA form, the CDR3 reads TGCGCCAGCAGCTTAGCGAGCCCCTACAATGAGCAGTTCTTC.

V and J are TRBV18 and TRBJ2-7, with D uncertain. Trimming removed 0 bases from V and 7 bases from J, with 10 bases in between. Germline V gene sequence: CDR1 KGHSH, CDR2 LQKENI. The CDR3 runs to 13 residues. CDR3 DNA sequence: TGTGCCAGCTCACCACCTAATGCTTGGGAGCAGTACTTC. It encodes CASSPPNAWEQYF.

This clone has more than one count but fewer than ten. The chain carries TRBV29-1 and TRBJ1-2; D call uncertain. With 2 bases removed from V and 2 bases from J, the gap between germline ends came to 3 bases. There are 11 residues in the CDR3. Germline V gene sequence: CDR1 SQVTM, CDR2 ANQGSEA. CDR3 sequence (DNA): TGCAGCGTTGAAAGCAACTATGGCTACACCTTC. Translation gives CSVESNYGYTF.

V gene TRBV19 combines with J gene TRBJ1-1; 8 bases agree with TRBD1. V lost 4 bases to trimming and J lost 4 bases; unmatched junction nucleotides: 8. Germline CDR1 is LNHDA and CDR2 is SQIVND (reference sequence). The CDR3 totals 15 residues. This chain's CDR3 is CASSRMDREATEAFF. CDR3 DNA sequence: TGTGCCAGTAGTAGGATGGACAGGGAGGCCACTGAAGCTTTCTTT.

The chain is built from TRBV18 and TRBJ1-5; perhaps TRBD1 as D (5 bases). The CDR3 length is 13 residues. The V and J ends lost 4 bases and 4 bases respectively, with 8 bases between them. Germline V gene sequence: CDR1 KGHSH, CDR2 LQKENI. This chain's CDR3 is CASSQTANQPQHF. CDR3 in DNA: TGTGCCAGCTCACAGACAGCAAATCAGCCCCAGCATTTT.

The V gene is TRBV7-3, the J gene TRBJ2-3, with TRBD2 identical over 8 bases. J lost 2 bases, V lost 6 bases, and 10 bases had no gene match. Germline lookup yields CDR1 SGHTA and CDR2 FQGTGA. The CDR3 is made up of 16 amino acids. The CDR3 DNA reads TGTGCCAGCAGTCAAGGCAGCGGGAGCGACACAGATACGCAGTATTTT. This translates into CASSQGSGSDTDTQYF.

The gene calls are TRBV7-8 and TRBJ2-7, with a tentative D call TRBD2 (6 bases). The CDR3 totals 13 residues. Germline V gene lookup returns CDR1 SGHVS and CDR2 FQNEAQ. Trimming cost V 1 base and J 7 bases, with 11 bases left between them. CDR3 in amino acids: CASSLGDFLEQYF. The CDR3 region has the DNA TGTGCCAGCAGCTTAGGGGACTTCTTGGAGCAGTACTTC.

Comments on this clone: A read error may produce the germline difference seen at one junction end. The chain carries TRBV19 and TRBJ2-5; TRBD2 matches 9 bases. There are 13 residues in the CDR3. The germline gives CDR1 LNHDA, CDR2 SQIVND (reference sequence). CDR3 sequence reads: CASRIAGAETQYF. DNA for the CDR3: TGTGCCAGTAGGATAGCGGGAGCAGAGACCCAGTACTTC.

The CDR3 coding sequence is TGTGCCACCAGCCCAGCCGTCACCTCCTACGAGCAGTACTTC. Its protein product is CATSPAVTSYEQYF. This rearrangement joins TRBV15 to TRBJ2-7, with D uncertain. This CDR3 contains 14 residues. Trimming took 5 bases from V and 0 from J, leaving 11 bases between them. Germline-derived CDR1 and CDR2 are LNHNV and YYDKDF (reference sequence).

CDR3 in DNA: TGTGCCAGCAACCGTGGACAGGGTAGGACTGAAGCTTTCTTT. Amino acid sequence: CASNRGQGRTEAFF. The rearrangement links TRBV27 to TRBJ1-1; 8 nucleotides align to TRBD1. Per the germline V gene, CDR1 is MNHEY and CDR2 is SMNVEV (reference sequence). Trimming cost V 7 bases and J 5 bases; bases outside gene matches: 9. This CDR3 is built from 14 residues.